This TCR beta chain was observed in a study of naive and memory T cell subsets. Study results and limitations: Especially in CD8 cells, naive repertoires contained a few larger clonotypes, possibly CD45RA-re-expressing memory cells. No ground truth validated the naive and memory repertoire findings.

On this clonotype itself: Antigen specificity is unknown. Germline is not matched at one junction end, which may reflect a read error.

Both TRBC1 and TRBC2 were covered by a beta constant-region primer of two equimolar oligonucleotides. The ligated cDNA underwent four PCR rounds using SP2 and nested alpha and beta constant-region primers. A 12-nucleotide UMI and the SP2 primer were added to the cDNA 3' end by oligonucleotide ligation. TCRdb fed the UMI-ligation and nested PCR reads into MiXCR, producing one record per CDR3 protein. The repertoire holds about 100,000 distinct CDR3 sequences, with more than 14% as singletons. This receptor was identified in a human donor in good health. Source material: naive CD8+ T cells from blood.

The CDR3 coding sequence is TGTGCCAGCAACTTAGGGCACGGGAACTATGGCTACACCTTC. Translation: CASNLGHGNYGYTF. This chain uses TRBV7-9 with TRBJ1-2; unclear D gene. CDR1 and CDR2 (germline): SEHNR, FQNEAQ (reference sequence). The CDR3 consists of 14 residues.